Below, one TCR beta chain is given with its context. The table came from immunoSEQ multiplex PCR; TCRdb's copy has only in-frame clones and leaves some out. The table shows 70,000 to 85,000 clones, with roughly 84% occurring only once. In germline, CDR1 is SGDLS, CDR2 YYNGEE. V lost 0 bases to trimming and J lost 3 bases, with 10 bases between them. The CDR3 sequence is 14 residues long. The data derive from a study of control samples from healthy donors and cancer patients. The rearrangement links TRBV9 to TRBJ2-7; D is unresolved. This receptor was obtained from a man aged 55 to 70 with head and neck cancer. The sample was PBMCs. CDR3 protein: CASSVDVSGYEQYF. As DNA, the CDR3 is TGTGCCAGCAGCGTAGACGTTTCAGGCTACGAGCAGTACTTC.